This entry concerns a single T cell receptor (beta chain). Method: immunoSEQ multiplex PCR; TCRdb's copy keeps in-frame clones and lacks some. This table holds more than 65,000 clones, more than 80% found once. Germline CDR1 SGHRS, CDR2 YFSETQ. With 0 bases removed from V and 3 bases from J, the gap between germline ends came to 12 bases. The CDR3 runs to 15 residues. The data originate from a study of T cell changes during pregnancy in multiple sclerosis. The source of this sequence is a female donor with multiple sclerosis, enrolled in a pregnancy study. Sequencing used CD4+ T cells from peripheral blood mononuclear cells, obtained before pregnancy. The chain carries TRBV5-1 and TRBJ2-5, with D unclear. The DNA of the CDR3 is TGCGCCAGCAGCTTGGTCTATGCGGATGAAGAGACCCAGTACTTC. This encodes CASSLVYADEETQYF.